Below, 18 T cell receptor beta chains from the same sample are listed, as sequenced in a study of shared clonotypes between healthy human individuals. Sequencing was performed with immunoSEQ multiplex PCR; in TCRdb, only in-frame clones are kept and a portion is missing. Of about 2.1 million clones detected, roughly 95% appear once; the ten largest clones hold around 1.7%. In the naive CD8 group, cells lacked CD45RO and were positively selected for CCR7, so terminally differentiated effector memory CD45RA+ cells were left out. Sequencing input: naive CD8+ T cells from PBMCs. The receptors were sampled from a young man in good health. Some clones in this sample may be carry-over from other donors' samples.

The CDR3 sequence: CSAGGGHEQYF. Here the CDR3 DNA reads TGCAGTGCTGGGGGGGGGCACGAGCAGTACTTC. The rearrangement uses TRBV29-1 and TRBJ2-7; tentative D call: TRBD2 (7 bases). Per germline, CDR1 SQVTM and CDR2 ANQGSEA. CDR3 size: 11 residues.

The gene calls are TRBV11-2 and TRBJ1-1; TRBD1 aligns across 9 bases. The J segment lost 8 bases and the V segment lost 1 base, leaving 5 bases of the junction unmatched. This CDR3 spans 14 amino acids. Germline values: CDR1 SGHAT, CDR2 FQNNGV. The DNA of the CDR3 is TGTGCCAGCAGCTTAGCAAGGACAGGGGAAGAAGCTTTCTTT. Its protein is CASSLARTGEEAFF. Full variable domain (missing parts from reference TRBV11-2 and TRBJ1-1): EAGVAQSPRYKIIEKRQSVAFWCNPISGHATLYWYQQILGQGPKLLIQFQNNGVVDDSQLPKDRFSAERLKGVDSTLKIQPAKLEDSAVYLCASSLARTGEEAFFGQGTRLTVV.

The chain uses TRBV25-1 and TRBJ1-4, with no clear D. The CDR3 totals 13 residues. V was trimmed by 6 bases and J by 7 bases, leaving 12 bases between them. Germline V gene sequence: CDR1 MGHDK, CDR2 SYGVNS. CDR3 sequence reads: CASRYNSGEKLFF. The CDR3 DNA sequence: TGTGCCAGCAGGTACAACAGCGGTGAAAAACTGTTTTTT. The full variable domain, its missing parts supplied by reference TRBV25-1 and TRBJ1-4, is EADIYQTPRYLVIGTGKKITLECSQTMGHDKMYWYQQDPGMELHLIHYSYGVNSTEKGDLSSESTVSRIRTEHFPLTLESARPSHTSQYLCASRYNSGEKLFFGSGTQLSVL.

The rearrangement links TRBV6-1 to TRBJ1-3; D might be TRBD1 (6 bases). Germline V gene data show CDR1 as MNHNS and CDR2 as SASEGT. This CDR3 contains 16 residues. The V gene lost 6 bases and the J gene lost 0 bases, with 15 bases spanning the gap. The CDR3 is CASRERQAFSGNTIYF. DNA for the CDR3: TGTGCCAGCAGAGAAAGACAGGCTTTCTCTGGAAACACCATATATTTT.

The chain has TRBV6-5 and TRBJ1-2; tentative D call: TRBD1 (6 bases). The germline V gene has CDR1 MNHEY and CDR2 SVGAGI. V gave up 3 bases and J gave up 3 bases, with 14 bases separating them. The CDR3 contains 15 residues. CDR3 DNA: TGTGCCAGCAGTTATACCAGGGGAAGGGACTATGGCTACACCTTC. The encoded protein is CASSYTRGRDYGYTF.

The rearrangement links TRBV29-1 to TRBJ2-3; D possibly corresponds to TRBD1 (7 bases). Trimming removed 3 bases at V and 3 bases at J, with 16 bases between. Germline CDR1 is SQVTM and CDR2 is ANQGSEA. CDR3 size: 15 residues. In DNA, the CDR3 is TGCAGCGTTGAGCCCAGGGGGGCTTCGACAGATACGCAGTATTTT. Protein sequence: CSVEPRGASTDTQYF.

The V and J genes are TRBV27 and TRBJ2-1, with D perhaps matching TRBD2 (6 bases). V was clipped by 10 bases and J by 7 bases, with 20 bases between them. Germline values: CDR1 MNHEY, CDR2 SMNVEV (reference sequence). The CDR3 runs 14 residues. The CDR3 sequence is CATSRWDLGNEQFF. The CDR3 coding sequence is TGTGCCACCTCGAGGTGGGACTTAGGTAATGAGCAGTTCTTC.

The chain couples TRBV28 to TRBJ1-1; D remains unclear. V was trimmed by 1 base and J by 10 bases, leaving 10 bases between them. The CDR3 length is 12 residues. Germline assignment: CDR1 MDHEN and CDR2 SYDVKM. The CDR3 coding sequence is TGTGCCAGCAGTTTATTAGGGATGGGAGCTTTCTTT. As protein: CASSLLGMGAFF.

CDR3 in amino acids: CASSLQLAGAYEQYF. CDR3 in DNA: TGTGCCAGCAGCTTGCAGCTAGCGGGCGCCTACGAGCAGTACTTC. This chain joins TRBV5-6 and TRBJ2-7; TRBD2 aligns across 8 bases. The germline CDR1 and CDR2 sequences are SGHDT and YYEEEE. Trimming at V came to 1 base and at J to 2 bases, leaving 5 bases not matched to a gene. The CDR3 consists of 15 residues.

The chain recombines TRBV28 with TRBJ1-5; D possibly corresponds to TRBD1 (5 bases). This CDR3 comprises 13 residues. CDR1 and CDR2 (germline): MDHEN, SYDVKM. V was shortened by 8 bases and J by 4 bases, with 12 bases between the two germline ends. CDR3 region: CASGVDRNQPQHF. The CDR3 coding sequence is TGTGCCAGCGGGGTAGACAGAAATCAGCCCCAGCATTTT.

The chain combines TRBV19 with TRBJ2-7; D is possibly TRBD2 (5 bases). CDR3 length equals 16 residues. V was trimmed by 5 bases and J by 2 bases, leaving 19 bases between them. Germline CDR1 reads LNHDA; CDR2 reads SQIVND (reference sequence). This CDR3 reads CASSGFWERNPYEQYF. The CDR3 DNA is TGTGCCAGTAGTGGTTTTTGGGAGCGGAATCCCTACGAGCAGTACTTC.

V gene TRBV9 combines with J gene TRBJ2-6; D is undetermined. The length of the CDR3 is 17 residues. From germline, CDR1 is SGDLS and CDR2 YYNGEE. Trimming cost V 4 bases and J 0 bases, with 14 bases left between them. The CDR3 spells CASSPALVGSGANVLTF. CDR3 in DNA: TGTGCCAGCAGCCCCGCCCTGGTAGGCTCTGGGGCCAACGTCCTGACTTTC.

This sequence joins TRBV10-1 and TRBJ2-3, with a possible D match to TRBD2 (6 bases). Germline V gives CDR1 WNHNN, CDR2 SYGVQD (reference sequence). Trimming pared 10 bases from V and 8 bases from J, leaving 22 bases between. The CDR3 has 14 amino acids. CDR3 nucleotide sequence: TGCGCCACCCGGGAGTCCCTCCCATGGGGTACGCAGTATTTT. It is translated as CATRESLPWGTQYF.

About this clone: Within the sample, other DNA sequences also encode this same CDR3. The rearrangement joins TRBV7-9 to TRBJ2-3; D gene uncertain. The germline gives CDR1 SEHNR, CDR2 FQNEAQ (reference sequence). CDR3 length equals 11 residues. The V end was cut by 3 bases, the J end by 5 bases, with 3 bases between. The CDR3 here is CASSFGDTQYF. CDR3 nucleotides: TGTGCCAGCAGCTTCGGAGATACGCAGTATTTT. The variable domain in full, completed from reference TRBV7-9 and TRBJ2-3, reads DTGVSQNPRHKITKRGQNVTFRCDPISEHNRLYWYRQTLGQGPEFLTYFQNEAQLEKSRLLSDRFSAERPKGSFSTLEIQRTEQGDSAMYLCASSFGDTQYFGPGTRLTVL.

The CDR3 DNA reads TGCGCCAGCAGCCAAAATGGGGCGAACCTGCACTACGAGCAGTACTTC. This codes for CASSQNGANLHYEQYF. The V call is TRBV4-1, the J call TRBJ2-7; TRBD1 might be the D (5 bases). Trimming shortened V by 2 bases and J by 3 bases, and 17 bases separated the two germline ends. The CDR3 is 16 residues long. Looked up from germline, CDR1 is MGHRA and CDR2 is YSYEKL.

The CDR3 DNA sequence: TGTGCCAGCAGCTTACGGGACAACTTCCAAGAGACCCAGTACTTC. Its protein is CASSLRDNFQETQYF. The chain combines TRBV7-9 with TRBJ2-5; D is possibly TRBD1 (6 bases). V was clipped by 2 bases and J by 1 base, with 11 bases between them. CDR3 length: 15 residues. Germline-derived CDR1 and CDR2 are SEHNR and FQNEAQ (reference sequence).

The chain carries TRBV2 and TRBJ2-1; 9 bases match TRBD2. The germline V gene encodes CDR1 SNHLY and CDR2 FYNNEI. Unmatched junction bases numbered 6, after V lost 7 bases and J lost 8 bases. The CDR3 has 13 residues. The CDR3 coding sequence is TGTGCCAGCAAGGAAGCGGGAGGCGATGAGCAGTTCTTC. The encoded protein is CASKEAGGDEQFF.

The chain recombines TRBV11-1 with TRBJ2-5; possibly TRBD2 for D (6 bases). V was shortened by 1 base and J by 2 bases, with 14 bases between the two germline ends. The germline V gene has CDR1 SGHAT and CDR2 FQDESV (reference sequence). This CDR3 spans 16 amino acids. Written as DNA, the CDR3 is TGTGCCAGCAGCTTAGATTACCGGGGGAAACAAGAGACCCAGTACTTC. Its translation is CASSLDYRGKQETQYF.